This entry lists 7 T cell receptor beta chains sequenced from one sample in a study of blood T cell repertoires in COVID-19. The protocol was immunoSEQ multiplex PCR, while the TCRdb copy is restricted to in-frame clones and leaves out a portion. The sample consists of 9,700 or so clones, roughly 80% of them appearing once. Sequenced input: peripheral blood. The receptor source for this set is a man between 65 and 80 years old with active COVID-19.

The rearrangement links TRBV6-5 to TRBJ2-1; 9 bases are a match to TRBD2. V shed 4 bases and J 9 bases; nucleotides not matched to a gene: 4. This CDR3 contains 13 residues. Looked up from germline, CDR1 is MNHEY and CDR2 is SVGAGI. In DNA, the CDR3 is TGTGCCAGCAGTTCTAGCGGGATGGCTGAGCAGTTCTTC. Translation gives CASSSSGMAEQFF.

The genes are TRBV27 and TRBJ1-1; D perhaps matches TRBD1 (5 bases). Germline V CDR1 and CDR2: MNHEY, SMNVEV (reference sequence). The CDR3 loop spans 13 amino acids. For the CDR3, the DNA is TGTCCACCCCAAGGGGTCCAGAACACTGAAGCTTTCTTT. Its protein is CPPQGVQNTEAFF.

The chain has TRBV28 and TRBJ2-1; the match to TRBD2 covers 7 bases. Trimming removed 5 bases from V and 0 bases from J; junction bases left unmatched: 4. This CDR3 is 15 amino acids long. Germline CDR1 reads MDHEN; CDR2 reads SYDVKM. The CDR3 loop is CASSPAGSSYNEQFF. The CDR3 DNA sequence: TGTGCCAGCAGTCCAGCGGGAAGCTCCTACAATGAGCAGTTCTTC.

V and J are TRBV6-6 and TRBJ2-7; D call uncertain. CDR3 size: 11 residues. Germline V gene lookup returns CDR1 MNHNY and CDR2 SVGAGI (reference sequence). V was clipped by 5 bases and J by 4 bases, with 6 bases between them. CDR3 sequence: CASSIQYEQYF. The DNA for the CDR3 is TGTGCCAGCAGTATCCAGTACGAGCAGTACTTC.

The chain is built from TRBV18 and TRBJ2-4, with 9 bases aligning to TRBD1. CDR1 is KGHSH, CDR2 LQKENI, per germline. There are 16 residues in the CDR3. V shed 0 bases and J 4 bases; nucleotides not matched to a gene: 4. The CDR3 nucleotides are TGTGCCAGCTCACCACCTCAGGGACAGGGAAAAAACATTCAGTACTTC. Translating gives CASSPPQGQGKNIQYF.

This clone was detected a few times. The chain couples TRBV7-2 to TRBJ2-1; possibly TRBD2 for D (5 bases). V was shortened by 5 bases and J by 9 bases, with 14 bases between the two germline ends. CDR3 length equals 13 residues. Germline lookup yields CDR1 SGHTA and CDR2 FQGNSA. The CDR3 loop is CASSVTVGVEQFF. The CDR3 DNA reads TGTGCCAGCAGCGTTACCGTCGGGGTTGAGCAGTTCTTC.

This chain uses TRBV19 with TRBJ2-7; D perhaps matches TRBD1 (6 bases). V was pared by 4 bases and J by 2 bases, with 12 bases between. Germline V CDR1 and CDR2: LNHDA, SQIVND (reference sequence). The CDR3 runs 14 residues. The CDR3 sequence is CASSTWTETYEQYF. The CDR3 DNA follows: TGTGCCAGTAGTACCTGGACAGAAACCTACGAGCAGTACTTC. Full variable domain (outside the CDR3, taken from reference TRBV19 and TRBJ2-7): DGGITQSPKYLFRKEGQNVTLSCEQNLNHDAMYWYRQDPGQGLRLIYYSQIVNDFQKGDIAEGYSVSREKKESFPLTVTSAQKNPTAFYLCASSTWTETYEQYFGPGTRLTVT.